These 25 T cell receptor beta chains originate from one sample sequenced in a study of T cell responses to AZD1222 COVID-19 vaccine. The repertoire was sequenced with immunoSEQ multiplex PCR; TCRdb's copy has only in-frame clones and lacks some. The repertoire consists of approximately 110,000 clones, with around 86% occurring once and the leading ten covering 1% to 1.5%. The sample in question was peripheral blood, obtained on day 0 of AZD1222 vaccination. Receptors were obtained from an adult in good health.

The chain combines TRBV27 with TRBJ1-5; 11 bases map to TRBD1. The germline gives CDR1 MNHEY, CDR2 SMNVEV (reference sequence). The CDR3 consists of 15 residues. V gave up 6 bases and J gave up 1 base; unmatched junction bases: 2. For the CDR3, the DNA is TGTGCCAGCAGACGGGACAGGGGGAGCAATCAGCCCCAGCATTTT. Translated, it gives CASRRDRGSNQPQHF.

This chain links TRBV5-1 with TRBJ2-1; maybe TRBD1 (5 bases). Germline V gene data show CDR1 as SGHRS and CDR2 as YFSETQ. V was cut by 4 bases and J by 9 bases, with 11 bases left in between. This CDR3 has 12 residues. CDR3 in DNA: TGCGCCAGCAGCAAGACAGCCGGTGAGCAGTTCTTC. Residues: CASSKTAGEQFF.

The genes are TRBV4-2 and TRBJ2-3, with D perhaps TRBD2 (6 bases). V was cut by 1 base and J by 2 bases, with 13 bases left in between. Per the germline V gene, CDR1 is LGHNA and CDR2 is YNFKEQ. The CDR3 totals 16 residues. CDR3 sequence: CASSQGEASVTDTQYF. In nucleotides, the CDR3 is TGTGCCAGCAGCCAAGGGGAGGCGTCTGTCACAGATACGCAGTATTTT.

Here the CDR3 DNA reads TGTGCCAGCTCAACGACAGATATGAACACTGAAGCTTTCTTT. Protein sequence: CASSTTDMNTEAFF. V and J are TRBV18 and TRBJ1-1; D is possibly TRBD1 (5 bases). CDR3 length: 14 residues. In germline, CDR1 is KGHSH, CDR2 LQKENI. Trimming removed 5 bases at V and 0 bases at J, with 10 bases between. Combining the CDR3 with reference TRBV18 and TRBJ1-1 gives the whole variable domain NAGVMQNPRHLVRRRGQEARLRCSPMKGHSHVYWYRQLPEEGLKFMVYLQKENIIDESGMPKERFSAEFPKEGPSILRIQQVVRGDSAAYFCASSTTDMNTEAFFGQGTRLTVV.

The CDR3 coding sequence is TGTGCCAGCAGTTTTTTAGACAGGGTTTACGAGCAGTACTTC. This codes for CASSFLDRVYEQYF. The chain is built from TRBV27 and TRBJ2-7; 7 bases fit TRBD1. The V segment lost 3 bases and the J segment 4 bases; nucleotides outside the gene matches: 6. Germline V gene sequence: CDR1 MNHEY, CDR2 SMNVEV (reference sequence). The CDR3 has 14 amino acids.

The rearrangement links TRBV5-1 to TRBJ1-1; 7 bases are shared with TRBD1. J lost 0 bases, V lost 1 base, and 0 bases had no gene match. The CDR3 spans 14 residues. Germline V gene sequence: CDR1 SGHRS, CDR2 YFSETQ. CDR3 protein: CASSLQGVNTEAFF. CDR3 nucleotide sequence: TGCGCCAGCAGCTTGCAGGGGGTGAACACTGAAGCTTTCTTT.

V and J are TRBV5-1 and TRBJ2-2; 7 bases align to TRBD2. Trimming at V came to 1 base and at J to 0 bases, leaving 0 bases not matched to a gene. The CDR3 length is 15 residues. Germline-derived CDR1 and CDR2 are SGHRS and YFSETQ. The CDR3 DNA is TGCGCCAGCAGCTTGAGCGGGGCGAACACCGGGGAGCTGTTTTTT. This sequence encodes CASSLSGANTGELFF.

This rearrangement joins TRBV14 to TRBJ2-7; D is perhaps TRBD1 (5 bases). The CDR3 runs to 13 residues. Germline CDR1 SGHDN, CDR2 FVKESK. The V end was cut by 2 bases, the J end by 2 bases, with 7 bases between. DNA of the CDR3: TGTGCCAGCAGCCAACCAGGGCCCTACGAGCAGTACTTC. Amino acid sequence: CASSQPGPYEQYF.

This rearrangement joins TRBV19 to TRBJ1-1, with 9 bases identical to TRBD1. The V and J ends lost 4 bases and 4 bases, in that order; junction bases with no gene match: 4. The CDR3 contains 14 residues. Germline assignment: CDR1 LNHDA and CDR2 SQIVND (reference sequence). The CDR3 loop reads CASSTGTGSTEAFF. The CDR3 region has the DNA TGTGCCAGTAGTACCGGGACAGGGAGCACTGAAGCTTTCTTT.

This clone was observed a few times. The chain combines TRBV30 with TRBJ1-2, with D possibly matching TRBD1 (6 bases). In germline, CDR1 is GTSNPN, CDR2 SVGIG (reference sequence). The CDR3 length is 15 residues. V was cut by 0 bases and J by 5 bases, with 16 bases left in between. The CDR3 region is CAWSVDWGQGYGYTF. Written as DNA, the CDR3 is TGTGCCTGGAGTGTAGACTGGGGGCAGGGATATGGCTACACCTTC.

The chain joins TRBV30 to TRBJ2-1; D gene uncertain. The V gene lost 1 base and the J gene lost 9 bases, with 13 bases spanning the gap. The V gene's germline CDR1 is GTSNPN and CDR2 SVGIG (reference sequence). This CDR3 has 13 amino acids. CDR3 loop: CAWSGVGRREQFF. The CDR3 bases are TGTGCCTGGAGTGGGGTAGGTCGCCGTGAGCAGTTCTTC.

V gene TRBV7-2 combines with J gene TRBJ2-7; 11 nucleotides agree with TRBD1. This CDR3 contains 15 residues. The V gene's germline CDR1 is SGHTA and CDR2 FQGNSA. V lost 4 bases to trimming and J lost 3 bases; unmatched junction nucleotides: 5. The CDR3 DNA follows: TGTGCCAGCAGCTCCGGGACAGGGGGAGTCTACGAGCAGTACTTC. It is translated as CASSSGTGGVYEQYF. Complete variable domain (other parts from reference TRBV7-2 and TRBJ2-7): GAGVSQSPSNKVTEKGKDVELRCDPISGHTALYWYRQSLGQGLEFLIYFQGNSAPDKSGLPSDRFSAERTGGSVSTLTIQRTQQEDSAVYLCASSSGTGGVYEQYFGPGTRLTVT.

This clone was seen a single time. This CDR3 reads CASSHTPGGRTNGYTF. The CDR3 region has the DNA TGTGCCAGCAGCCACACCCCAGGGGGAAGGACCAATGGCTACACCTTC. The chain recombines TRBV3-1 (or the pseudogene TRBV3-2) with TRBJ1-2; 7 bases align to TRBD1. Per germline, CDR1 LGHDT and CDR2 YNNKEL (reference sequence). V lost 3 bases to trimming and J lost 6 bases; unmatched junction nucleotides: 13. This CDR3 comprises 16 residues.

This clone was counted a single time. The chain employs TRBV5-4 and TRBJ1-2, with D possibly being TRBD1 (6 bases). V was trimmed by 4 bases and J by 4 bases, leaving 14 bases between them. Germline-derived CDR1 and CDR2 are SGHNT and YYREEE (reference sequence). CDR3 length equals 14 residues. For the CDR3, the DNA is TGTGCCAGCAGCCCCCAACAGGGCTCCTATGGCTACACCTTC. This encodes CASSPQQGSYGYTF.

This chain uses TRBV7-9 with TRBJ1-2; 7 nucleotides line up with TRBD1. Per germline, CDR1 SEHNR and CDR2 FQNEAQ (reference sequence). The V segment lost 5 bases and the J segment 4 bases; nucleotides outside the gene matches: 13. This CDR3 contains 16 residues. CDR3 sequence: CASSPGTEVLTYGYTF. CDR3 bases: TGTGCCAGCAGCCCCGGGACAGAAGTTCTAACCTATGGCTACACCTTC.

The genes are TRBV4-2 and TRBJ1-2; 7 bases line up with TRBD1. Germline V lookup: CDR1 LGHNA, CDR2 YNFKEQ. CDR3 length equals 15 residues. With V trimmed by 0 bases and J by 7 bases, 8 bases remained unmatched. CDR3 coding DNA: TGTGCCAGCAGCCAAGAGAGGGACAGCTGGGGTGGCTACACCTTC. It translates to CASSQERDSWGGYTF.

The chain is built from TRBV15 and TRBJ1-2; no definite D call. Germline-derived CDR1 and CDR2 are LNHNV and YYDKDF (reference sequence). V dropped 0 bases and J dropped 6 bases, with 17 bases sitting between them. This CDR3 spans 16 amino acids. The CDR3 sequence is CATSRDTHPGIDGYTF. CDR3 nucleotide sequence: TGTGCCACCAGCAGAGATACACACCCAGGTATCGATGGCTACACCTTC.

The CDR3 DNA reads TGTGCCAGCAGTTACTCTCTAGGCACAGATACGCAGTATTTT. Protein sequence: CASSYSLGTDTQYF. V gene TRBV6-2 or TRBV6-3 combines with J gene TRBJ2-3; D is unclear. CDR3 length equals 14 residues. Germline V gene lookup returns CDR1 MNHEY and CDR2 SVGEGT. The V and J ends lost 0 bases and 1 base respectively, with 5 bases between them.

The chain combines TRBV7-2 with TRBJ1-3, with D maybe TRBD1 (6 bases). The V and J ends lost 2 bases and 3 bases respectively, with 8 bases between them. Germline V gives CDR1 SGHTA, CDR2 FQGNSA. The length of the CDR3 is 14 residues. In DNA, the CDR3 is TGTGCCAGCAGCTTAAACAGGGATGGAAACACCATATATTTT. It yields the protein CASSLNRDGNTIYF.

The CDR3 DNA sequence: TGTGCCAGCAATCCGACGGGCCTCACTGAAGCTTTCTTT. Translation: CASNPTGLTEAFF. This chain links TRBV12-3 or TRBV12-4 with TRBJ1-1; the D is unclear. The V gene lost 7 bases and the J gene lost 4 bases, with 13 bases spanning the gap. CDR3 size: 13 residues.

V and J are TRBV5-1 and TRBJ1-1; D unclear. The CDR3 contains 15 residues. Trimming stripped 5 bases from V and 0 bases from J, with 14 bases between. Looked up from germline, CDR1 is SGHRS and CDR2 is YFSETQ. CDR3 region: CASRKLPVMNTEAFF. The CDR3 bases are TGCGCCAGCAGAAAATTGCCGGTGATGAACACTGAAGCTTTCTTT.

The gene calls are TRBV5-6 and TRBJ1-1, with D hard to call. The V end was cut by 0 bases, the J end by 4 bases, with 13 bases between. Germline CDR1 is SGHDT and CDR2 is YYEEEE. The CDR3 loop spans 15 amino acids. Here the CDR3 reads CASSLGGPRSTEAFF. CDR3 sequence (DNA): TGTGCCAGCAGCTTGGGCGGGCCCCGGAGCACTGAAGCTTTCTTT.

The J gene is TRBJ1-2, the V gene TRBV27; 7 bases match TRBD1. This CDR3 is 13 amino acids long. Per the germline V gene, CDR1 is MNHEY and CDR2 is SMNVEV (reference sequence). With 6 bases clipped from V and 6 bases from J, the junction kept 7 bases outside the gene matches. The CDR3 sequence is CASRTGRINGYTF. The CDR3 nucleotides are TGTGCCAGCAGGACAGGGAGGATAAATGGCTACACCTTC.

The CDR3: CACQLWDNLANTGELFF. The CDR3 DNA sequence: TGTGCCTGCCAACTGTGGGACAATCTCGCGAACACCGGGGAGCTGTTTTTT. The chain couples TRBV30 to TRBJ2-2; possible D gene TRBD1, 6 bases. V was trimmed by 6 bases and J by 0 bases, leaving 20 bases between them. Germline CDR1 and CDR2: GTSNPN and SVGIG (reference sequence). CDR3 size: 17 residues.

The CDR3: CASSLDRGAEAFF. The CDR3 nucleotides are TGTGCCAGCAGCTTAGACAGGGGCGCTGAAGCTTTCTTT. The chain links TRBV11-3 to TRBJ1-1, with TRBD1 as a possible D gene (6 bases). The V end lost 0 bases, the J end lost 6 bases, and 8 bases lay between the germline ends. From germline, CDR1 is SGHNT and CDR2 YENEEA. The CDR3 loop spans 13 amino acids.